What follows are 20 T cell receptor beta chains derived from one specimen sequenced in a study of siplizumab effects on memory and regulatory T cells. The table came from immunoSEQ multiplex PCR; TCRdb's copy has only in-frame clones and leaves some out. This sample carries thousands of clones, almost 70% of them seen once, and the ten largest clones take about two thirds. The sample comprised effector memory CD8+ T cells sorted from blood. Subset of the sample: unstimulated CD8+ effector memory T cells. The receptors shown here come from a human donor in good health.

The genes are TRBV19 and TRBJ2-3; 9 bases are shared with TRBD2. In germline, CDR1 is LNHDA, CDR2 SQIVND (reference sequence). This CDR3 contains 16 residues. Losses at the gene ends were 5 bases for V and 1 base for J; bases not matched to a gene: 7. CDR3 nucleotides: TGTGCCAGTAGTCTCCGACTAGCGGCCGGCACAGATACGCAGTATTTT. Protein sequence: CASSLRLAAGTDTQYF. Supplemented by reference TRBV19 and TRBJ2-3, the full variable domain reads DGGITQSPKYLFRKEGQNVTLSCEQNLNHDAMYWYRQDPGQGLRLIYYSQIVNDFQKGDIAEGYSVSREKKESFPLTVTSAQKNPTAFYLCASSLRLAAGTDTQYFGPGTRLTVL.

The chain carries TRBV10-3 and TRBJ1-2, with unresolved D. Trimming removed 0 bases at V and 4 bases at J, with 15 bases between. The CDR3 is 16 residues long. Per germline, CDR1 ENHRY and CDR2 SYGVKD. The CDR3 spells CAISESISGVVYGYTF. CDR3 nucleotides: TGTGCCATCAGTGAGTCGATCAGCGGGGTAGTCTATGGCTACACCTTC.

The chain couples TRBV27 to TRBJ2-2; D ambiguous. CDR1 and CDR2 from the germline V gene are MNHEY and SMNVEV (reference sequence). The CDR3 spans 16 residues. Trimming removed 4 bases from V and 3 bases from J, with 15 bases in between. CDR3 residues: CASSSLMGFDTGELFF. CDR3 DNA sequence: TGTGCCAGCAGTTCACTTATGGGGTTTGACACCGGGGAGCTGTTTTTT.

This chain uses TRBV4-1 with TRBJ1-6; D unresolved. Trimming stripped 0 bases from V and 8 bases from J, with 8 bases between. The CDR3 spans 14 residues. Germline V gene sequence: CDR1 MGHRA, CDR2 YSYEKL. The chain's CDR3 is CASSQEGGYSPLHF. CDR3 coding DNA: TGCGCCAGCAGCCAAGAAGGTGGATATTCACCCCTCCACTTT.

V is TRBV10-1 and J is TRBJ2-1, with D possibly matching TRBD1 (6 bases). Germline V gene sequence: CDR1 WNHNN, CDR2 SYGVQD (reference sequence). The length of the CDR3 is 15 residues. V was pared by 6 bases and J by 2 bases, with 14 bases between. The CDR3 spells CASSAARGTYNEQFF. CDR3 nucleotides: TGCGCCAGCAGCGCCGCCAGGGGCACCTACAATGAGCAGTTCTTC.

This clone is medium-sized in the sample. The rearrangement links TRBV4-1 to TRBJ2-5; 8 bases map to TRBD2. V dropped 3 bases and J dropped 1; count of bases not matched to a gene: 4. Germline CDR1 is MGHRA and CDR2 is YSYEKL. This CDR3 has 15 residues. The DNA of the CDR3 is TGCGCCAGCAGCCACCAGACTAGCGTCCAAGAGACCCAGTACTTC. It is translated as CASSHQTSVQETQYF.

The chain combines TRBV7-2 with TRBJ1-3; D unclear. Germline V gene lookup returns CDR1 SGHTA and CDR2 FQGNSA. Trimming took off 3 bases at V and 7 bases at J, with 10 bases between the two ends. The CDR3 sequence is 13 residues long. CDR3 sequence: CASSFPFRNTIYF. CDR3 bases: TGTGCCAGCAGCTTTCCCTTTAGGAACACCATATATTTT.

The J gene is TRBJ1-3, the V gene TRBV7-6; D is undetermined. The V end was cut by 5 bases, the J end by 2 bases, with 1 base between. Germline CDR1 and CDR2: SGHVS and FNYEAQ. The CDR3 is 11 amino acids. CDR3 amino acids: CASSAGNTIYF. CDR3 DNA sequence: TGTGCCAGCAGCGCTGGAAACACCATATATTTT.

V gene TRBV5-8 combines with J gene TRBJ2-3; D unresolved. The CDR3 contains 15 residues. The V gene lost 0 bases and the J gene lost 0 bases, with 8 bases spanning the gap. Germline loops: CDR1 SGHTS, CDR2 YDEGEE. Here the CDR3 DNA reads TGTGCCAGCAGCTTGGTTCCTACTAGCACAGATACGCAGTATTTT. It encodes CASSLVPTSTDTQYF.

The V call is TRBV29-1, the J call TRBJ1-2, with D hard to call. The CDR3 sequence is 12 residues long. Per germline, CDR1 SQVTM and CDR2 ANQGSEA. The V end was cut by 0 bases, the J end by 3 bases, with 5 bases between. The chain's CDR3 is CSVEDLDYGYTF. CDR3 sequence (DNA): TGCAGCGTTGAAGATCTGGACTATGGCTACACCTTC.

The CDR3 region is CASSSNPRLAGVGYNEQFF. DNA for the CDR3: TGTGCCAGCAGCTCCAACCCTCGACTAGCGGGAGTGGGCTACAATGAGCAGTTCTTC. The chain is built from TRBV7-9 and TRBJ2-1; 12 nucleotides line up with TRBD2. V was pared by 4 bases and J by 3 bases, with 13 bases of the junction left unmatched. In germline, CDR1 is SEHNR, CDR2 FQNEAQ (reference sequence). The CDR3 runs to 19 residues.

The CDR3 here is CASSQGQGGAYGYTF. CDR3 sequence (DNA): TGCGCCAGCAGCCAAGGGCAAGGGGGCGCCTATGGCTACACCTTC. J is TRBJ1-2 and V is TRBV4-3, with 7 bases fitting TRBD1. CDR1 is LGHNA, CDR2 YSLEER, per germline. This CDR3 comprises 15 residues. Trimming at V came to 1 base and at J to 4 bases, leaving 6 bases not matched to a gene.

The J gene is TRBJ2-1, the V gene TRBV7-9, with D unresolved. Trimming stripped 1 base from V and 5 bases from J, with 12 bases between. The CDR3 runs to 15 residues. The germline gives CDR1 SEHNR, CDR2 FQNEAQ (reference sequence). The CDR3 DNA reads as TGTGCCAGCAGCTTAGTAGACAAGCTGAACAATGAGCAGTTCTTC. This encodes CASSLVDKLNNEQFF. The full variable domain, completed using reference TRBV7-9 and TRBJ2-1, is DTGVSQNPRHKITKRGQNVTFRCDPISEHNRLYWYRQTLGQGPEFLTYFQNEAQLEKSRLLSDRFSAERPKGSFSTLEIQRTEQGDSAMYLCASSLVDKLNNEQFFGPGTRLTVL.

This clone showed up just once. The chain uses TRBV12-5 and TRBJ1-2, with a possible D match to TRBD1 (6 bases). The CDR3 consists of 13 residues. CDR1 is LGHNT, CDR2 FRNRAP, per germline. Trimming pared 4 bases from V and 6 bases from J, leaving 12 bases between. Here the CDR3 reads CASGSGTSNGYTF. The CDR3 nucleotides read TGTGCTAGTGGTTCAGGGACATCCAATGGCTACACCTTC.

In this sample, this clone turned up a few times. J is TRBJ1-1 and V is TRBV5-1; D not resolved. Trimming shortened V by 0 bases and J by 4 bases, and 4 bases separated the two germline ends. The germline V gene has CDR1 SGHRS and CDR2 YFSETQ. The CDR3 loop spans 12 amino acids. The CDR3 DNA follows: TGCGCCAGCAGCTTGGAGAGCACTGAAGCTTTCTTT. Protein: CASSLESTEAFF.

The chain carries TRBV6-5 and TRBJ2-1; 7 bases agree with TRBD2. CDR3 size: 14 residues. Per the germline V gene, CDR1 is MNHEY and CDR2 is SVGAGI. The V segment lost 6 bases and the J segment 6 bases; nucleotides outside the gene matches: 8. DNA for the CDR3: TGTGCCAGCAGCTCCAGCGGGGCCTCCAATGAGCAGTTCTTC. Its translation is CASSSSGASNEQFF.

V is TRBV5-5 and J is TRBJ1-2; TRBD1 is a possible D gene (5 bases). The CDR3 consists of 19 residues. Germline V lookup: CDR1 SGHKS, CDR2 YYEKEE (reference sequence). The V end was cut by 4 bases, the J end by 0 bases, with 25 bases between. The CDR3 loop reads CASSQLGLLGATANYGYTF. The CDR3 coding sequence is TGTGCCAGCAGCCAACTCGGTTTATTAGGGGCGACTGCTAACTATGGCTACACCTTC.

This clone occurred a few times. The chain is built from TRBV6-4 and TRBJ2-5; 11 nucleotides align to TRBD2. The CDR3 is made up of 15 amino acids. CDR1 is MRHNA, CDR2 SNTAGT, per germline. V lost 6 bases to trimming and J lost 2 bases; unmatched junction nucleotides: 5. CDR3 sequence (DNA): TGTGCCAGCAGCGCGACTAGCGGGGATCAAGAGACCCAGTACTTC. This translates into CASSATSGDQETQYF.

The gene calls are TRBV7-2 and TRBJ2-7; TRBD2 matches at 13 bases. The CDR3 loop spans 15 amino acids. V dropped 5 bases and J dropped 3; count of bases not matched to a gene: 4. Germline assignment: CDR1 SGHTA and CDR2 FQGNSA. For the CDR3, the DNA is TGTGCCAGCAGCCCGGGGACTAGCGGGGACTACGAGCAGTACTTC. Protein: CASSPGTSGDYEQYF.

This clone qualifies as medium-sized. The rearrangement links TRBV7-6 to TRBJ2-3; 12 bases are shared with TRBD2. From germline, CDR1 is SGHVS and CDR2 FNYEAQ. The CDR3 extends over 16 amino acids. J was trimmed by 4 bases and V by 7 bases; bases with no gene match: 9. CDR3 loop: CASTPTSGSIADTQYF. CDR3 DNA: TGTGCCAGCACCCCGACTAGCGGGAGTATAGCAGATACGCAGTATTTT.